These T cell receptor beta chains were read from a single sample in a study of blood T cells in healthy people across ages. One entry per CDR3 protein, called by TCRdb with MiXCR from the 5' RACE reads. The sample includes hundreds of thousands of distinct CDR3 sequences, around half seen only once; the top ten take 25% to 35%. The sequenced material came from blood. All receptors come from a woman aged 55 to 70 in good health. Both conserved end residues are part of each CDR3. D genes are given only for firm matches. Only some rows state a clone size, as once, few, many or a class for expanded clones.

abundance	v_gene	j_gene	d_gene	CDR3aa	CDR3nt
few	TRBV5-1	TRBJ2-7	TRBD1	CASSVRDRSHEQYF	TGCGCCAGCAGCGTCCGGGACAGGTCCCACGAGCAGTACTTC
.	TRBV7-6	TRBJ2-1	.	CASSMFERRGHEQFF	TGTGCCAGCAGCATGTTCGAGCGCCGGGGGCATGAGCAGTTCTTC
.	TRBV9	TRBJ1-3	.	CASSVTSFSGNTIYF	TGTGCCAGCAGCGTAACCTCCTTCTCTGGAAACACCATATATTTT
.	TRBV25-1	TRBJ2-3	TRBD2	CASSGRASDTQYF	TGTGCCAGCAGCGGGAGGGCCTCAGATACGCAGTATTTT
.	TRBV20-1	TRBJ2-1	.	CSAWVLGGPTSYNEQFF	TGCAGTGCGTGGGTCTTGGGCGGTCCGACCTCCTACAATGAGCAGTTCTTC
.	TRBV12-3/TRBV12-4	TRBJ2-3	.	CASSPEGSRGADTQYF	TGTGCCAGCAGTCCAGAGGGGAGCCGAGGGGCAGATACGCAGTATTTT
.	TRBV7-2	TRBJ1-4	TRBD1	CASSSRTGENEKLFF	TGTGCCAGCAGCTCGCGGACAGGAGAGAATGAAAAACTGTTTTTT
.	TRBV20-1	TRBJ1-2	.	CSATDGGSNYGYTF	TGCAGTGCCACGGATGGGGGCTCTAACTATGGCTACACCTTC
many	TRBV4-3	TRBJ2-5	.	CASSQDTLRGTQYF	TGCGCCAGCAGCCAAGATACCCTACGGGGGACCCAGTACTTC
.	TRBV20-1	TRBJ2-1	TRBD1	CSGDSRGQFF	TGCAGTGGGGACAGTCGGGGGCAGTTCTTC
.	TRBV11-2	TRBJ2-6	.	CASRPAGHLSGANVLTF	TGTGCCAGCAGACCCGCGGGACACCTCTCTGGGGCCAACGTCCTGACTTTC
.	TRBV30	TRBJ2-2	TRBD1	CARSGQGHNGELFF	TGTGCCCGGAGTGGACAGGGGCACAACGGGGAGCTGTTTTTT
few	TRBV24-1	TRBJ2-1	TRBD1	CATSDDGTGYNEQFF	TGTGCCACCAGTGATGATGGGACAGGGTACAATGAGCAGTTCTTC
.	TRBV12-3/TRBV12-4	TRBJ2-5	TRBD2	CASSLASGREKETQYF	TGTGCCAGCAGTTTAGCTAGCGGGAGAGAGAAAGAGACCCAGTACTTC
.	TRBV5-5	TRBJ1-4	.	CASSPPGGRSNEKLFF	TGTGCCAGCAGCCCCCCTGGGGGGAGGTCTAATGAAAAACTGTTTTTT
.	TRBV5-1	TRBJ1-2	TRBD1	CASSLANPRGSYGYTF	TGCGCCAGCAGCTTGGCGAATCCCAGGGGGAGCTATGGCTACACCTTC
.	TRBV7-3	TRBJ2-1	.	CASSSGRGVYNEQFF	TGTGCCAGCAGCTCCGGCCGTGGAGTTTACAATGAGCAGTTCTTC
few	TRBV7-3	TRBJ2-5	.	CASSLGSAETQYF	TGTGCCAGCAGCTTAGGTAGCGCCGAGACCCAGTACTTC
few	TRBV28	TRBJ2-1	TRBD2	CASSQAASGTREQFF	TGTGCCAGCAGCCAGGCGGCTAGCGGGACCCGGGAGCAGTTCTTC
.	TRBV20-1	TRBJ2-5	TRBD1	CSASGQGLQETQYF	TGCAGTGCTTCTGGACAGGGGCTTCAAGAGACCCAGTACTTC
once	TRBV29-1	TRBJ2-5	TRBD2	CSVVRRASGIGNNEQYF	TGCAGCGTTGTCCGGCGGGCTAGCGGGATAGGAAACAATGAGCAGTACTTC
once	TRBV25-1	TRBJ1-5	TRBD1	CASSLQGYQPQHF	TGTGCCAGCAGCCTACAGGGGTACCAGCCCCAGCATTTT
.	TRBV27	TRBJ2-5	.	CASSTGVQPGTQYF	TGTGCCAGCAGTACAGGAGTTCAACCGGGGACCCAGTACTTC
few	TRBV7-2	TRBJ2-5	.	CASSFFETQYF	TGTGCCAGCAGCTTTTTTGAGACCCAGTACTTC